A selection of T cell receptor beta chains follows, all from one sample in a study of blood T cell repertoires in COVID-19. Here immunoSEQ multiplex PCR was the method, and the copy in TCRdb shows in-frame clones only, minus some. The sample lists a few hundred thousand clones, around 90% occurring once. Sequencing input: PBMCs or T cells enriched from blood (not recorded which). Receptors were obtained from a woman aged 18-29 years with acute COVID-19. Both conserved end residues are trimmed from each CDR3. D genes are given only for firm matches. Clone size, where shown, is once, few, many, or a class for clones that have expanded.

clone_size j_call v_call d_call cdr3_aa
. TRBJ2-3 TRBV7-9 TRBD1 ASRHRQGARFPDTQY
. TRBJ1-5 TRBV28 . ASSFEQPQH
. TRBJ1-5 TRBV2 . ASSSTGPTPQH
. TRBJ2-1 TRBV9 . ASSAGLQTIYNEQF
. TRBJ1-2 TRBV6-5 . ASSYSGGIDGYT
. TRBJ2-3 TRBV19 . ASSLGPPSGTDTQY
. TRBJ2-7 TRBV7-9 . ASSFDTHSSYEQY
once TRBJ2-7 TRBV9 TRBD1 ASSALGGSAPYEQY
. TRBJ1-3 TRBV18 . ASSPMDSGNTIY
. TRBJ1-4 TRBV18 TRBD1 ASSPPETGAGRSEKLF
. TRBJ1-2 TRBV24-1 . ATSDYDSNYGYT
. TRBJ2-2 TRBV10-1 TRBD2 ASSGAGGDGELF
. TRBJ2-2 TRBV4-2 TRBD2 ASSQASAGANTGELF
. TRBJ2-1 TRBV7-9 . ASSLALLLNEQF
. TRBJ1-1 TRBV3-1/TRBV3-2 . ASSHPVTANTEAF
once TRBJ2-1 TRBV28 TRBD2 ASSSKTSGLNEQF
. TRBJ2-5 TRBV7-3 . ASSLQGDQETQY
. TRBJ1-2 TRBV7-9 . ASSGDGSGYGYT
. TRBJ2-1 TRBV5-1 TRBD2 ASSNAGTSGMNEQF
few TRBJ2-5 TRBV9 . ASSVGTPLQETQY
. TRBJ2-1 TRBV6-5 . ASMVGTGRYNEQF
. TRBJ1-1 TRBV6-5 TRBD1 ASWDRGLGWAEAF
. TRBJ1-3 TRBV5-8 . ASSSGILSGNTIY
. TRBJ1-1 TRBV27 TRBD1 ASMGEGADTEAF
once TRBJ2-1 TRBV7-6 TRBD2 ASSFRSGKGNEQF